The 31 T cell receptor beta chains presented below share a single source sample, sequenced in a study of cytomegalovirus exposure and HLA in healthy donors. Method: immunoSEQ multiplex PCR; TCRdb's copy keeps in-frame clones and lacks some. The sample shows 200,000 to 300,000 clones, about 86% of them seen only once. The sample was PBMCs. Receptor source: a man between 18 and 35 years old in good health and CMV-seronegative.

The chain recombines TRBV10-3 with TRBJ1-3; D is unresolved. Germline CDR1 is ENHRY and CDR2 is SYGVKD. Between the trimmed V and J ends, which lost 11 bases and 0 bases, there was a span of 11 bases. There are 13 residues in the CDR3. The CDR3 is CALQSSSGNTIYF. The CDR3 DNA reads TGTGCCCTACAGTCTTCCTCTGGAAACACCATATATTTT.

As regards this clone: A read error may account for a junction end that differs from germline. The chain uses TRBV7-7 and TRBJ2-2, with 7 nucleotides matching TRBD2. The length of the CDR3 is 16 residues. The germline CDR1 and CDR2 sequences are SSHAT and FNYEAQ (reference sequence). The CDR3 region has the DNA TGTGCTAGCAGCTTAGGGAGGGGTTTTAACACCGGGGAGCTGTTTTTT. Translated, it gives CASSLGRGFNTGELFF.

The chain uses TRBV7-2 and TRBJ1-2; D possibly corresponds to TRBD1 (5 bases). This CDR3 contains 14 residues. Germline CDR1 SGHTA, CDR2 FQGNSA. V lost 5 bases and J 8 bases, leaving 18 bases between the germline ends. DNA for the CDR3: TGTGCCAGCAGCGTTCATGGGGACGGGGGAGGCTACACCTTC. Amino acids: CASSVHGDGGGYTF.

The table lists this clone with a few counts. The gene calls are TRBV29-1 and TRBJ1-2; D is undetermined. V lost 6 bases, J lost 6 bases, and 11 bases lay in between. Germline lookup yields CDR1 SQVTM and CDR2 ANQGSEA. The CDR3 has 11 residues. CDR3 region: CSVSAGDGYTF. The DNA of the CDR3 is TGCAGCGTCTCAGCGGGAGATGGCTACACCTTC.

This clone was observed once. The genes are TRBV7-2 and TRBJ1-2; no reliable D call. Looked up from germline, CDR1 is SGHTA and CDR2 is FQGNSA. The CDR3 sequence is 18 residues long. The V gene lost 3 bases and the J gene lost 5 bases, with 25 bases spanning the gap. Here the CDR3 reads CASSFYFYGQFPQYGYTF. Here the CDR3 DNA reads TGTGCCAGCAGCTTTTACTTCTATGGGCAGTTCCCCCAGTATGGCTACACCTTC.

The chain carries TRBV6-1 and TRBJ1-2; tentatively, D is TRBD1 (6 bases). V was clipped by 3 bases and J by 4 bases, with 18 bases between them. Germline values: CDR1 MNHNS, CDR2 SASEGT. The CDR3 has 16 residues. The chain's CDR3 is CASSDYSRGTLYGYTF. The CDR3 bases are TGTGCCAGCAGTGACTACTCCAGGGGAACTCTCTATGGCTACACCTTC.

This chain links TRBV7-6 with TRBJ2-7; D may be TRBD1 (6 bases). Germline V gene data show CDR1 as SGHVS and CDR2 as FNYEAQ. CDR3 length: 13 residues. V was pared by 6 bases and J by 2 bases, with 11 bases between. The CDR3 region is CASSLQGPYEQYF. Written as DNA, the CDR3 is TGTGCCAGCAGTTTACAGGGTCCCTACGAGCAGTACTTC.

This chain uses TRBV6-4 with TRBJ2-1, with 9 bases that match TRBD2. J was trimmed by 6 bases and V by 3 bases; bases with no gene match: 6. This CDR3 spans 15 amino acids. Germline assignment: CDR1 MRHNA and CDR2 SNTAGT. CDR3: CASSETTSGGNEQFF. The CDR3 DNA reads as TGTGCCAGCAGTGAAACGACTAGCGGAGGCAATGAGCAGTTCTTC.

The J gene is TRBJ1-2, the V gene TRBV28; D gene unclear. V was cut by 8 bases and J by 5 bases, with 18 bases left in between. Germline loops: CDR1 MDHEN, CDR2 SYDVKM. This CDR3 is 14 amino acids long. The CDR3, as DNA: TGTGCCAGCGACTTTGGGAGCTCCTCTTATGGCTACACCTTC. Its protein product is CASDFGSSSYGYTF.

This chain connects TRBV5-1 to TRBJ2-4; 13 bases are shared with TRBD2. Germline CDR1 and CDR2: SGHRS and YFSETQ. CDR3 length equals 17 residues. The J segment lost 8 bases and the V segment lost 0 bases, leaving 8 bases of the junction unmatched. The CDR3 region has the DNA TGCGCCAGCAGCTTGGGACTAGCGGGAGGTTTTGAGGACATTCAGTACTTC. It specifies CASSLGLAGGFEDIQYF.

This clone was found a few times. J is TRBJ1-5 and V is TRBV15; maybe TRBD1 (5 bases). Trimming pared 1 base from V and 6 bases from J, leaving 10 bases between. This CDR3 is built from 14 residues. Germline V gene lookup returns CDR1 LNHNV and CDR2 YYDKDF (reference sequence). CDR3 protein: CATSRARDAQPQHF. The DNA for the CDR3 is TGTGCCACCAGCAGAGCGCGGGACGCTCAGCCCCAGCATTTT.

CDR3 DNA sequence: TGCGCCAGCAGCCAAGCGAGACAGGCCACCGGGGAGCTGTTTTTT. Translation: CASSQARQATGELFF. V is TRBV4-1 and J is TRBJ2-2; possibly TRBD1 for D (6 bases). The CDR3 extends over 15 amino acids. Germline V CDR1 and CDR2: MGHRA, YSYEKL. The V end was cut by 1 base, the J end by 4 bases, with 10 bases between.

V usage is TRBV18 and J usage is TRBJ1-6; 8 positions agree with TRBD1. Germline V gives CDR1 KGHSH, CDR2 LQKENI. There are 14 residues in the CDR3. Unmatched junction bases numbered 4, after V lost 4 bases and J lost 8 bases. The CDR3 spells CASSRQGMDSPLHF. The CDR3 DNA sequence: TGTGCCAGCTCACGACAGGGGATGGATTCACCCCTCCACTTT.

This clone was seen just once. The rearrangement uses TRBV9 and TRBJ1-3, with TRBD1 as a possible D gene (6 bases). Deletions cut 4 bases from V and 4 bases from J, with 15 bases between. The CDR3 length is 15 residues. Germline V gene sequence: CDR1 SGDLS, CDR2 YYNGEE. The CDR3 is CASSLSQGVGNTIYF. The CDR3 bases are TGTGCCAGCAGCTTGTCACAGGGAGTCGGAAACACCATATATTTT.

The chain combines TRBV6-1 with TRBJ1-6; D possibly corresponds to TRBD1 (5 bases). Trimming cost V 2 bases and J 6 bases, with 11 bases left between them. Germline V lookup: CDR1 MNHNS, CDR2 SASEGT. The CDR3 covers 15 residues. The CDR3 DNA follows: TGTGCCAGCAGTGAATCGGGGGGAATTAATTCACCCCTCCACTTT. Translation gives CASSESGGINSPLHF.

This chain links TRBV7-2 with TRBJ2-5, with 12 bases that match TRBD2. Germline V gene sequence: CDR1 SGHTA, CDR2 FQGNSA. The CDR3 extends over 15 amino acids. Losses at the gene ends were 5 bases for V and 5 bases for J; bases not matched to a gene: 6. The CDR3 is CASSERLAGAETQYF. CDR3 bases: TGTGCCAGCAGCGAAAGACTAGCGGGAGCGGAGACCCAGTACTTC.

This clone was observed a few times. The chain carries TRBV5-6 and TRBJ2-2; a weak D match, TRBD2 (6 bases). The CDR3 loop spans 16 amino acids. Trimming shortened V by 2 bases and J by 2 bases, and 13 bases separated the two germline ends. CDR1 SGHDT and CDR2 YYEEEE come from the germline V gene. CDR3 nucleotides: TGTGCCAGCAGCTTCCTACGGAGGGGTAACACCGGGGAGCTGTTTTTT. It encodes CASSFLRRGNTGELFF.

V gene TRBV4-3 combines with J gene TRBJ1-4; D call uncertain. V lost 0 bases, J lost 0 bases, and 14 bases lay in between. From germline, CDR1 is LGHNA and CDR2 YSLEER. This CDR3 spans 18 amino acids. In nucleotides, the CDR3 is TGCGCCAGCAGCCAAGATTTAGGCGGCCTGGCAACTAATGAAAAACTGTTTTTT. Protein sequence: CASSQDLGGLATNEKLFF.

This sequence joins TRBV18 and TRBJ2-3, with 8 bases matching TRBD1. Germline assignment: CDR1 KGHSH and CDR2 LQKENI. This CDR3 comprises 14 residues. With 4 bases clipped from V and 8 bases from J, the junction kept 8 bases outside the gene matches. The CDR3 nucleotides are TGTGCCAGCTCACGTGCGACAGGACAGGGTACGCAGTATTTT. It encodes CASSRATGQGTQYF.

V usage is TRBV14 and J usage is TRBJ2-1; D may be TRBD2 (6 bases). This CDR3 contains 13 residues. V dropped 8 bases and J dropped 0 bases, with 8 bases sitting between them. Germline V gene lookup returns CDR1 SGHDN and CDR2 FVKESK. CDR3 residues: CASRDFSYNEQFF. The CDR3 DNA follows: TGTGCCAGCCGGGACTTCTCCTACAATGAGCAGTTCTTC.

The chain combines TRBV19 with TRBJ2-7, with 9 positions matching TRBD1. Germline V gene lookup returns CDR1 LNHDA and CDR2 SQIVND (reference sequence). Trimming cost V 5 bases and J 5 bases; bases outside gene matches: 7. The CDR3 sequence is 14 residues long. CDR3 sequence reads: CASSVRDRVDEQYF. The CDR3 DNA follows: TGTGCCAGTAGTGTCCGGGACAGGGTGGACGAGCAGTACTTC.

V is TRBV5-6 and J is TRBJ1-2; the D gene is possibly TRBD1 (5 bases). V was clipped by 0 bases and J by 5 bases, with 11 bases between them. The germline V gene encodes CDR1 SGHDT and CDR2 YYEEEE. The CDR3 spans 14 residues. The CDR3 DNA is TGTGCCAGCAGCTTGGGAGCGGGGGAATATGGCTACACCTTC. Its protein is CASSLGAGEYGYTF. Using reference TRBV5-6 and TRBJ1-2 for the parts outside the CDR3, the full variable domain is DAGVTQSPTHLIKTRGQQVTLRCSPKSGHDTVSWYQQALGQGPQFIFQYYEEEERQRGNFPDRFSGHQFPNYSSELNVNALLLGDSALYLCASSLGAGEYGYTFGSGTRLTVV.

This sequence joins TRBV7-2 and TRBJ1-5, with 8 bases that match TRBD1. Germline CDR1 reads SGHTA; CDR2 reads FQGNSA. The CDR3 length is 15 residues. V gave up 5 bases and J gave up 2 bases; unmatched junction bases: 5. The CDR3: CASSPTTGGNQPQHF. Written as DNA, the CDR3 is TGTGCCAGCAGCCCCACGACAGGGGGCAATCAGCCCCAGCATTTT.

The J gene is TRBJ2-7, the V gene TRBV28; weak D call: TRBD1 (6 bases). Germline CDR1 reads MDHEN; CDR2 reads SYDVKM. The CDR3 is 15 amino acids. V was trimmed by 6 bases and J by 1 base, leaving 16 bases between them. The CDR3 DNA sequence: TGTGCCAGCAGCCCGACGGGACACCTGTCCTACGAGCAGTACTTC. It encodes CASSPTGHLSYEQYF. Full variable domain (remainder filled in from reference TRBV28 and TRBJ2-7): DVKVTQSSRYLVKRTGEKVFLECVQDMDHENMFWYRQDPGLGLRLIYFSYDVKMKEKGDIPEGYSVSREKKERFSLILESASTNQTSMYLCASSPTGHLSYEQYFGPGTRLTVT.

The V and J genes are TRBV11-2 and TRBJ2-7; possible D gene TRBD2, 5 bases. The CDR3 loop spans 14 amino acids. V lost 5 bases, J lost 7 bases, and 18 bases lay in between. Germline V gives CDR1 SGHAT, CDR2 FQNNGV. The chain's CDR3 is CASSLNKARGEQYF. In nucleotides, the CDR3 is TGTGCCAGCAGCCTGAATAAGGCCCGAGGGGAGCAGTACTTC.

On this clone itself: The sample contains more than one DNA sequence encoding this CDR3. The CDR3 nucleotides read TGTGCCAGCAGTTACCGGGTCTCCTACGAGCAGTACTTC. Its translation is CASSYRVSYEQYF. The chain joins TRBV6-5 to TRBJ2-7; D not certain. The germline V and J ends were trimmed by 2 bases and 0 bases, with 5 bases remaining between them. Germline loops: CDR1 MNHEY, CDR2 SVGAGI. This CDR3 contains 13 residues.

This clone was seen more than once but under ten times. The chain uses TRBV11-2 and TRBJ1-6; D perhaps matches TRBD1 (6 bases). The V and J ends lost 3 bases and 6 bases respectively, with 15 bases between them. The V gene's germline CDR1 is SGHAT and CDR2 FQNNGV. The CDR3 spans 16 residues. The DNA of the CDR3 is TGTGCCAGCAGCTTGGAAGGAGGGGGGGCTAATTCACCCCTCCACTTT. Amino acid sequence: CASSLEGGGANSPLHF.

The chain joins TRBV6-6 to TRBJ2-3, with a weak D call TRBD1 (6 bases). The CDR3 runs 14 residues. With 8 bases removed from V and 6 bases from J, the gap between germline ends came to 18 bases. Germline values: CDR1 MNHNY, CDR2 SVGAGI (reference sequence). CDR3 sequence: CASSVDSSGDTQYF. CDR3 nucleotides: TGTGCCAGCTCAGTGGACAGTTCAGGGGATACGCAGTATTTT.

A single count supports this clone. The chain is built from TRBV15 and TRBJ2-7; D is possibly TRBD1 (6 bases). Germline values: CDR1 LNHNV, CDR2 YYDKDF (reference sequence). This CDR3 has 15 amino acids. V was shortened by 5 bases and J by 2 bases, with 16 bases between the two germline ends. CDR3 DNA sequence: TGTGCCACCAGCCCGGACAGCCTGAGTCCCTACGAGCAGTACTTC. It yields the protein CATSPDSLSPYEQYF. The entire variable domain, with the rest obtained from reference TRBV15 and TRBJ2-7, is as follows: DAMVIQNPRYQVTQFGKPVTLSCSQTLNHNVMYWYQQKSSQAPKLLFHYYDKDFNNEADTPDNFQSRRPNTSFCFLDIRSPGLGDTAMYLCATSPDSLSPYEQYFGPGTRLTVT.

This clone appeared once. V gene TRBV29-1 combines with J gene TRBJ2-1, with 10 nucleotides matching TRBD2. From germline, CDR1 is SQVTM and CDR2 ANQGSEA. The CDR3 spans 19 residues. With 3 bases clipped from V and 9 bases from J, the junction kept 23 bases outside the gene matches. The CDR3 DNA reads as TGCAGCGTTGAGACCCGGGTTAGGGTCCTAGCGGGAGATGTGGGTGAGCAGTTCTTC. Translated, it gives CSVETRVRVLAGDVGEQFF.

This clone has more than one count but fewer than ten. The chain uses TRBV25-1 and TRBJ2-7; 10 bases match TRBD1. The J segment lost 1 base and the V segment lost 6 bases, leaving 6 bases of the junction unmatched. From germline, CDR1 is MGHDK and CDR2 SYGVNS. This CDR3 comprises 15 residues. The CDR3 region has the DNA TGTGCCAGCAGCCTCGACAGGGGGCTATCCTACGAGCAGTACTTC. Protein product: CASSLDRGLSYEQYF.